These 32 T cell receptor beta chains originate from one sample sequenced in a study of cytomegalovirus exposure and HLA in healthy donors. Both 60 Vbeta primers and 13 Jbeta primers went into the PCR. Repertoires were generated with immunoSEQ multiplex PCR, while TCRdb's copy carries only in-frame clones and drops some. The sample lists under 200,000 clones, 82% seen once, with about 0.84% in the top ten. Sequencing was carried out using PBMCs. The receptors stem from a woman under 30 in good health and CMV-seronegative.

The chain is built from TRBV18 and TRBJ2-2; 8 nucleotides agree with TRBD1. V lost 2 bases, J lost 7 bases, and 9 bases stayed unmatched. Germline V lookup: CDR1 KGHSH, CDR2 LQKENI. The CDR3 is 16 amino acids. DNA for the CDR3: TGTGCCAGCTCACCAAGTCTCAGGGGGCACGGCGGGGAGCTGTTTTTT. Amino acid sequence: CASSPSLRGHGGELFF.

The CDR3 coding sequence is TGTGCCAGCAGTTTTAGGGGTAAAGAGACCCAGTACTTC. Translation: CASSFRGKETQYF. V gene TRBV27 combines with J gene TRBJ2-5; the D gene is possibly TRBD1 (5 bases). This CDR3 is built from 13 residues. V was pared by 3 bases and J by 3 bases, with 8 bases between. From germline, CDR1 is MNHEY and CDR2 SMNVEV (reference sequence).

The CDR3 DNA is TGTGCCAGCAGCTCACAGGGGCTAGGGGATCAGCCCCAGCATTTT. Protein product: CASSSQGLGDQPQHF. V and J are TRBV5-4 and TRBJ1-5; 7 nucleotides match TRBD1. The CDR3 sequence is 15 residues long. V was clipped by 3 bases and J by 5 bases; unmatched bases: 8. The germline CDR1 and CDR2 sequences are SGHNT and YYREEE (reference sequence).

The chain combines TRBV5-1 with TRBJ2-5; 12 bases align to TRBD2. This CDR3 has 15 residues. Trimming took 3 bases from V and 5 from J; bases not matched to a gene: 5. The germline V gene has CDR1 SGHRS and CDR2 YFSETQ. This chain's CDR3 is CASSSWTSGVETQYF. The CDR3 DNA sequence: TGCGCCAGCAGCTCCTGGACTAGCGGGGTTGAGACCCAGTACTTC.

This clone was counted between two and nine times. CDR3 residues: CASSQGAETFF. DNA of the CDR3: TGCGCCAGCAGTCAAGGGGCGGAGACTTTCTTT. J is TRBJ1-1 and V is TRBV5-1; perhaps TRBD1 as D (5 bases). CDR3 length: 11 amino acids. The germline gives CDR1 SGHRS, CDR2 YFSETQ. V dropped 5 bases and J dropped 12 bases, with 14 bases sitting between them.

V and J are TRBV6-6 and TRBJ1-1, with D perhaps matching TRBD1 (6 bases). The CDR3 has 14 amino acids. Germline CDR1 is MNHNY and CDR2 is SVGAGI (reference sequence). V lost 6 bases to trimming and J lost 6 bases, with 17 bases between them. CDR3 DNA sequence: TGTGCCAGCAGCGACCGGGACAAGGTTTCTGAAGCTTTCTTT. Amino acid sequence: CASSDRDKVSEAFF.

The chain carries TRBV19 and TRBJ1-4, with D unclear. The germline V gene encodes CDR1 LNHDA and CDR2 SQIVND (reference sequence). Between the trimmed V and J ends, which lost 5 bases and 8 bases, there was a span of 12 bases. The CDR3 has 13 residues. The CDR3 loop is CASSGEVREKLFF. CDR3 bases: TGTGCCAGTAGTGGGGAGGTCCGGGAAAAACTGTTTTTT. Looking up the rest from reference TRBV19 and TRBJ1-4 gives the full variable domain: DGGITQSPKYLFRKEGQNVTLSCEQNLNHDAMYWYRQDPGQGLRLIYYSQIVNDFQKGDIAEGYSVSREKKESFPLTVTSAQKNPTAFYLCASSGEVREKLFFGSGTQLSVL.

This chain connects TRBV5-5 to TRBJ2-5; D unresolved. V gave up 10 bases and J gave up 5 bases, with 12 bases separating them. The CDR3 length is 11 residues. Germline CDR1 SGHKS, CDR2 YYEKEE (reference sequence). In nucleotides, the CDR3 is TGTGCCTCCGGGTCCGGCGAGACCCAGTACTTC. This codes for CASGSGETQYF.

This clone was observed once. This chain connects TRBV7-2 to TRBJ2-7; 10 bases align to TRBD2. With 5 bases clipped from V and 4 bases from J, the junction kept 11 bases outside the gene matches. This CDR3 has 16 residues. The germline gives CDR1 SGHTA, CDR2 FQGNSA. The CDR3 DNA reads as TGTGCCAGCAGCGGCGGAGGAGGACTAGCGGTTTACGAGCAGTACTTC. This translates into CASSGGGGLAVYEQYF.

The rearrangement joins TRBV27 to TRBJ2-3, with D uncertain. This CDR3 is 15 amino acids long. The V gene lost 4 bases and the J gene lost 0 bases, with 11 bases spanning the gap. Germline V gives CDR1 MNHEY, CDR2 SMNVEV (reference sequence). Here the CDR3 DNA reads TGTGCCAGCAGTTCGTACAGCTACAGCACAGATACGCAGTATTTT. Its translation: CASSSYSYSTDTQYF.

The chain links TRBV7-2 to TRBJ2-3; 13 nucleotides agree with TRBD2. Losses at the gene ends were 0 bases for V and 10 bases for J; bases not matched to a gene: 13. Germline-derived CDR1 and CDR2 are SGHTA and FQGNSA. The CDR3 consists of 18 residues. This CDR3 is CASSLAKGLAGARLAQYF. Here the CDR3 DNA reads TGTGCCAGCAGCTTAGCCAAAGGACTAGCGGGAGCGCGTCTGGCGCAGTATTTT.

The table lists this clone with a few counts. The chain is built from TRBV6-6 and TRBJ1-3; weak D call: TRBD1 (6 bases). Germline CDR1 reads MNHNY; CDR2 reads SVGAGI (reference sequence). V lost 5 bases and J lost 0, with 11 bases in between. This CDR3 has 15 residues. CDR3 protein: CASSDTGYSGNTIYF. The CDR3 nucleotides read TGTGCCAGCAGTGATACAGGGTACTCTGGAAACACCATATATTTT.

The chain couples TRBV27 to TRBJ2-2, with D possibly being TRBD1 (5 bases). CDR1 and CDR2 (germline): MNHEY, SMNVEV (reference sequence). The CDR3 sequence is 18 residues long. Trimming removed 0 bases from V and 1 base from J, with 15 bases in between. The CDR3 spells CASSLSSHRSWNTGELFF. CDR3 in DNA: TGTGCCAGCAGTTTATCATCTCACAGGTCCTGGAACACCGGGGAGCTGTTTTTT.

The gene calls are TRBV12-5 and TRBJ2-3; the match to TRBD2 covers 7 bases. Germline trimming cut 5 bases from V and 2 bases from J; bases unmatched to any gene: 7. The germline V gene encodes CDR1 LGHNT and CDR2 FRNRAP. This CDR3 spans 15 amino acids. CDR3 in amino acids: CASGLGLEDTDTQYF. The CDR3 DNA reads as TGTGCTAGTGGTCTAGGACTAGAGGACACAGATACGCAGTATTTT.

DNA for the CDR3: TGTGCCAGCAGCCTGGGGGGGACCACAATAGATGGGCAGTTCTTC. It translates to CASSLGGTTIDGQFF. The rearrangement links TRBV7-3 to TRBJ2-1; 7 nucleotides agree with TRBD2. With 5 bases clipped from V and 12 bases from J, the junction kept 16 bases outside the gene matches. This CDR3 has 15 residues. Germline-derived CDR1 and CDR2 are SGHTA and FQGTGA.

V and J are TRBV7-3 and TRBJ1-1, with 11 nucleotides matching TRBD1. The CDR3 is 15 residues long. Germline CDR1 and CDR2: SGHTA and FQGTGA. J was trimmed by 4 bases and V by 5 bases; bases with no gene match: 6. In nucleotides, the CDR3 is TGTGCCAGCAGCCCGGACAGGGGGCGAGGCACTGAAGCTTTCTTT. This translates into CASSPDRGRGTEAFF. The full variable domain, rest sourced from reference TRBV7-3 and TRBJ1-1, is GAGVSQTPSNKVTEKGKYVELRCDPISGHTALYWYRQSLGQGPEFLIYFQGTGAADDSGLPNDRFFAVRPEGSVSTLKIQRTERGDSAVYLCASSPDRGRGTEAFFGQGTRLTVV.

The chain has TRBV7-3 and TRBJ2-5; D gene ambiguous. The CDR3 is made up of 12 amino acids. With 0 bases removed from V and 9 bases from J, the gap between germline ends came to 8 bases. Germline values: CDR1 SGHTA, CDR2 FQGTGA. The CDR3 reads CASSLTPPAQYF. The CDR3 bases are TGTGCCAGCAGCTTAACCCCCCCGGCCCAGTACTTC. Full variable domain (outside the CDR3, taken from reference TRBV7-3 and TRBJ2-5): GAGVSQTPSNKVTEKGKYVELRCDPISGHTALYWYRQSLGQGPEFLIYFQGTGAADDSGLPNDRFFAVRPEGSVSTLKIQRTERGDSAVYLCASSLTPPAQYFGPGTRLLVL.

The CDR3 sequence is CAIMENTLGPRDTGNHEQYF. CDR3 bases: TGTGCCATCATGGAAAACACACTCGGGCCCAGAGATACAGGGAACCACGAGCAGTACTTC. This chain connects TRBV10-3 to TRBJ2-7, with a weak D call TRBD1 (6 bases). CDR3 size: 20 residues. With 7 bases removed from V and 5 bases from J, the gap between germline ends came to 36 bases. Germline CDR1 and CDR2: ENHRY and SYGVKD.

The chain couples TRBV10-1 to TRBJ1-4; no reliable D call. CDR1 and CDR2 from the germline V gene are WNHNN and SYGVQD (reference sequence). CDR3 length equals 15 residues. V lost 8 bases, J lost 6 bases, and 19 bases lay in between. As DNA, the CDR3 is TGCGCCAGCGGATCATCCCGCGGAGTCGATGAAAAACTGTTTTTT. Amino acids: CASGSSRGVDEKLFF.

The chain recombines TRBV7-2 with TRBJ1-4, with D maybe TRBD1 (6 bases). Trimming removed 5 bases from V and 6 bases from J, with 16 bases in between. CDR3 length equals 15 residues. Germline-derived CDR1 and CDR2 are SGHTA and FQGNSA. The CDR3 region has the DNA TGTGCCAGCAGCCCAAGAATGGGGGCGGATGAAAAACTGTTTTTT. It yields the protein CASSPRMGADEKLFF. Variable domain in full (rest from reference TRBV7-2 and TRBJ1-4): GAGVSQSPSNKVTEKGKDVELRCDPISGHTALYWYRQSLGQGLEFLIYFQGNSAPDKSGLPSDRFSAERTGGSVSTLTIQRTQQEDSAVYLCASSPRMGADEKLFFGSGTQLSVL.

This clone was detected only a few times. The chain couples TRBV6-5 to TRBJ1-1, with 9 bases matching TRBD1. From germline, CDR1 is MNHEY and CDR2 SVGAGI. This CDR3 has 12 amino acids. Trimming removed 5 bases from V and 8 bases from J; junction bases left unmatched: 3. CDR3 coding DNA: TGTGCCAGCAGTCCCGGGACAGGGGAAGCTTTCTTT. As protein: CASSPGTGEAFF.

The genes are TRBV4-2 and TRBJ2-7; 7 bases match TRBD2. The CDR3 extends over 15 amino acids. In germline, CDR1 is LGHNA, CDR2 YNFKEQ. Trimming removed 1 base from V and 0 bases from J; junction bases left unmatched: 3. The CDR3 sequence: CASSQAGGGSYEQYF. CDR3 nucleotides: TGTGCCAGCAGCCAAGCCGGCGGGGGCTCCTACGAGCAGTACTTC.

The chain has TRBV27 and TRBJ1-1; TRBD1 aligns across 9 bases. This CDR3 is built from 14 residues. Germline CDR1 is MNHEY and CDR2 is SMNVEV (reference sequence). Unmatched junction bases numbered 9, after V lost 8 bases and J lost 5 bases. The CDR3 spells CASQPGQGWTEAFF. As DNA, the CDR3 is TGTGCCAGCCAACCGGGACAGGGATGGACTGAAGCTTTCTTT.

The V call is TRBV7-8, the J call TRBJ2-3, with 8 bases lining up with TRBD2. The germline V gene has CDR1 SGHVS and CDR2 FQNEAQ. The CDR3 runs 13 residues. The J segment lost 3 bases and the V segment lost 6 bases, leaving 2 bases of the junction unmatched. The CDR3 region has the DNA TGTGCCAGCAGTAGCGGGGCTACAGATACGCAGTATTTT. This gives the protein CASSSGATDTQYF.

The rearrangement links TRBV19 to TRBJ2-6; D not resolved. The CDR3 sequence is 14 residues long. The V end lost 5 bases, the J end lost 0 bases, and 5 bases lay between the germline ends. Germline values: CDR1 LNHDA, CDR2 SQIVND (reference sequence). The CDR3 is CASSPVSGANVLTF. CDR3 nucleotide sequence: TGTGCCAGTAGTCCCGTCTCTGGGGCCAACGTCCTGACTTTC.

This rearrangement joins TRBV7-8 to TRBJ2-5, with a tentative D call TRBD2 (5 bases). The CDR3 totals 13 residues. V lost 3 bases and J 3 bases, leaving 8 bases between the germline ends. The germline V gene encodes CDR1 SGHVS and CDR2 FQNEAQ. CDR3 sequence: CASSFRAEETQYF. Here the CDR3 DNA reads TGTGCCAGCAGCTTTAGAGCGGAAGAGACCCAGTACTTC.

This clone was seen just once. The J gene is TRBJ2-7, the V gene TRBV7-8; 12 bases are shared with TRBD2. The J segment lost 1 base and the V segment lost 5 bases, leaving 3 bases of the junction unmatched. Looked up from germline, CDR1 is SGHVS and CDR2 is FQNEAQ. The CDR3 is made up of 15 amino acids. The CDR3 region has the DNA TGTGCCAGCAGCCCGACTAGCGGGAGTTCCTACGAGCAGTACTTC. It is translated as CASSPTSGSSYEQYF. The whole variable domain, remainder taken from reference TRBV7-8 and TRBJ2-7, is GAGVSQSPRYKVAKRGQDVALRCDPISGHVSLFWYQQALGQGPEFLTYFQNEAQLDKSGLPSDRFFAERPEGSVSTLKIQRTQQEDSAVYLCASSPTSGSSYEQYFGPGTRLTVT.

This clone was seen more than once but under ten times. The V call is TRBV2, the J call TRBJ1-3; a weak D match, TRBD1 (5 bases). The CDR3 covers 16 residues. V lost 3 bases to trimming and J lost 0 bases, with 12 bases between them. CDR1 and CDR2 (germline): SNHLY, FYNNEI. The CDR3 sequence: CASSEDISFSGNTIYF. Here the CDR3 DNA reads TGTGCCAGCAGTGAGGACATCTCCTTCTCTGGAAACACCATATATTTT.

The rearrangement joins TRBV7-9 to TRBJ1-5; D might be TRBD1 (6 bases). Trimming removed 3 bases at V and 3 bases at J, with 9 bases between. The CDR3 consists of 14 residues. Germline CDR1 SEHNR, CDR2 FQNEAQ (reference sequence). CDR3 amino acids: CASSLDSNNQPQHF. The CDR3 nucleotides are TGTGCCAGCAGCTTGGACAGCAACAATCAGCCCCAGCATTTT.

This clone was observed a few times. Written as DNA, the CDR3 is TGTGCCAGCAGCTTGAATAACAGGGGAGTTAGCCACGAGCAGTACTTC. It translates to CASSLNNRGVSHEQYF. The chain employs TRBV5-5 and TRBJ2-7; 7 bases align to TRBD1. The CDR3 spans 16 residues. The germline V gene encodes CDR1 SGHKS and CDR2 YYEKEE (reference sequence). V lost 1 base and J lost 5; bases outside the gene matches: 12.

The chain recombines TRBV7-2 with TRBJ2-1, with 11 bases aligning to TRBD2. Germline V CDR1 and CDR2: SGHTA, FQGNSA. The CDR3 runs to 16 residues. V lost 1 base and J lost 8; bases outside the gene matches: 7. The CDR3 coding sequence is TGTGCCAGCAGCTTAGGTAGCGGGAGGGCCAGGGATGAGCAGTTCTTC. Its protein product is CASSLGSGRARDEQFF.

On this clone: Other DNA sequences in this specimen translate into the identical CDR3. The CDR3 here is CASSPPGVADTQYF. CDR3 in DNA: TGTGCCAGCTCACCACCCGGGGTGGCAGATACGCAGTATTTT. The chain employs TRBV18 and TRBJ2-3, with TRBD2 as a possible D gene (5 bases). CDR1 is KGHSH, CDR2 LQKENI, per germline. The CDR3 consists of 14 residues. The V gene lost 0 bases and the J gene lost 4 bases, with 8 bases spanning the gap.